The 28 T cell receptor beta chains below were found in one sample sequenced in a study of blood T cell repertoires in COVID-19. Only in-frame clones appear in the TCRdb table, and some are missing; sequencing was by immunoSEQ multiplex PCR. The table has roughly 260,000 clones, roughly nine tenths seen once. The sequenced sample consisted of peripheral blood. The receptors originated from a man between 60 and 75 years old who had recovered from COVID-19.

The chain has TRBV6-2 or TRBV6-3 and TRBJ2-1; 9 positions match TRBD2. The J segment lost 6 bases and the V segment lost 1 base, leaving 10 bases of the junction unmatched. This CDR3 contains 17 residues. Germline-derived CDR1 and CDR2 are MNHEY and SVGEGT. The DNA of the CDR3 is TGTGCCAGCAGTTACTGGCCGGGGCGGGGGGGCCTCAATGAGCAGTTCTTC. It is translated as CASSYWPGRGGLNEQFF.

The CDR3 bases are TGTGCCAGCAGCTTGACCGGGACAGGGATCGAAAAACTGTTTTTT. It yields the protein CASSLTGTGIEKLFF. The chain combines TRBV5-4 with TRBJ1-4, with TRBD1 matching 9 bases. The CDR3 has 15 residues. The germline gives CDR1 SGHNT, CDR2 YYREEE (reference sequence). Trimming cost V 1 base and J 8 bases; bases outside gene matches: 6.

V and J are TRBV6-5 and TRBJ2-1; D is perhaps TRBD2 (5 bases). V shed 6 bases and J shed 0 bases, with 12 bases lying between them. CDR1 is MNHEY, CDR2 SVGAGI, per germline. This CDR3 has 15 residues. The CDR3 DNA sequence: TGTGCCAGCAGCCACGGGGAATCCTCCTACAATGAGCAGTTCTTC. As protein: CASSHGESSYNEQFF.

The J gene is TRBJ2-7, the V gene TRBV6-5; 9 bases are a match to TRBD1. The germline CDR1 and CDR2 sequences are MNHEY and SVGAGI. V was pared by 0 bases and J by 3 bases, with 0 bases of the junction left unmatched. The CDR3 consists of 14 residues. The CDR3 sequence is CASSYSDRGYEQYF. The CDR3 DNA sequence: TGTGCCAGCAGTTACTCGGACAGGGGCTACGAGCAGTACTTC.

The chain employs TRBV7-8 and TRBJ2-1; possibly TRBD2 for D (6 bases). V lost 8 bases and J lost 8, with 22 bases in between. Looked up from germline, CDR1 is SGHVS and CDR2 is FQNEAQ. This CDR3 spans 15 amino acids. Here the CDR3 DNA reads TGTGCCAGCGTTCCGGGACTTCTATCCGTCCATGAGCAGTTCTTC. Translating gives CASVPGLLSVHEQFF.

The rearrangement uses TRBV5-1 and TRBJ1-1, with 7 bases identical to TRBD1. The CDR3 spans 14 residues. V shed 3 bases, J shed 0 bases, and the junction held 2 bases outside the gene matches. The germline V gene encodes CDR1 SGHRS and CDR2 YFSETQ. As DNA, the CDR3 is TGCGCCAGCAGCTGGGACAGTATGAACACTGAAGCTTTCTTT. Its protein is CASSWDSMNTEAFF.

The rearrangement links TRBV5-4 to TRBJ1-2; D may be TRBD1 (5 bases). V lost 0 bases and J 4 bases, leaving 10 bases between the germline ends. CDR3 length: 14 residues. CDR1 is SGHNT, CDR2 YYREEE, per germline (reference sequence). Written as DNA, the CDR3 is TGTGCCAGCAGCTTGGGATCGGACACCTATGGCTACACCTTC. It yields the protein CASSLGSDTYGYTF. Full variable domain (missing parts from reference TRBV5-4 and TRBJ1-2): ETGVTQSPTHLIKTRGQQVTLRCSSQSGHNTVSWYQQALGQGPQFIFQYYREEENGRGNFPPRFSGLQFPNYSSELNVNALELDDSALYLCASSLGSDTYGYTFGSGTRLTVV.

The genes are TRBV18 and TRBJ1-5; 7 bases are shared with TRBD1. The germline gives CDR1 KGHSH, CDR2 LQKENI. This CDR3 has 17 residues. J was trimmed by 3 bases and V by 0 bases; bases with no gene match: 8. The CDR3 DNA reads TGTGCCAGCTCACCACCAGTCACGACAGGGCTCAATCAGCCCCAGCATTTT. Translating gives CASSPPVTTGLNQPQHF.

The gene calls are TRBV25-1 and TRBJ1-2; no reliable D call. Trimming left V 4 bases short and J 0 bases short, with 6 bases between. This CDR3 is built from 13 residues. Germline loops: CDR1 MGHDK, CDR2 SYGVNS. The CDR3 coding sequence is TGTGCCAGCAGTGCGTCTCCTAACTATGGCTACACCTTC. Translated: CASSASPNYGYTF.

DNA for the CDR3: TGTGCCAGCAGGCCCACTAGCGGGGATGAGAATGAGCAGTTCTTC. Translating gives CASRPTSGDENEQFF. The rearrangement links TRBV2 to TRBJ2-1, with TRBD2 matching over 10 bases. Germline CDR1 and CDR2: SNHLY and FYNNEI. V shed 6 bases, J shed 7 bases, and the junction held 9 bases outside the gene matches. This CDR3 is 15 amino acids long.

This sequence joins TRBV4-2 and TRBJ1-1; no clear D. Germline CDR1 reads LGHNA; CDR2 reads YNFKEQ. V dropped 2 bases and J dropped 5 bases, with 15 bases sitting between them. The CDR3 length is 15 residues. CDR3 protein: CASSQPALRDTEAFF. The CDR3 nucleotides read TGTGCCAGCAGCCAACCGGCCCTCCGGGATACTGAAGCTTTCTTT.

The chain uses TRBV4-1 and TRBJ1-4; D may be TRBD1 (6 bases). CDR1 and CDR2 (germline): MGHRA, YSYEKL. The CDR3 spans 17 residues. Between the trimmed V and J ends, which lost 1 base and 6 bases, there was a span of 18 bases. The CDR3 is CASSQVWVGGLDEKLFF. CDR3 bases: TGCGCCAGCAGCCAAGTTTGGGTGGGGGGGCTAGATGAAAAACTGTTTTTT.

The sample holds a few counts of this clone. V and J are TRBV6-2 or TRBV6-3 and TRBJ2-1; 9 bases match TRBD1. The CDR3 runs to 18 residues. V lost 0 bases to trimming and J lost 4 bases; unmatched junction nucleotides: 10. Germline-derived CDR1 and CDR2 are MNHEY and SVGEGT. CDR3 nucleotides: TGTGCCAGCAGTTACTCGGGCTATCCCGGGACAGGGTACAATGAGCAGTTCTTC. It specifies CASSYSGYPGTGYNEQFF.

A single count supports this clone. The rearrangement joins TRBV7-9 to TRBJ1-2, with 7 bases that match TRBD1. Germline V gene data show CDR1 as SEHNR and CDR2 as FQNEAQ (reference sequence). The ends lost 3 bases at V and 3 bases at J; junction bases unmatched: 4. The CDR3 consists of 14 residues. In nucleotides, the CDR3 is TGTGCCAGCAGCTTGGGGGACAGTTACTATGGCTACACCTTC. The encoded protein is CASSLGDSYYGYTF.

This chain joins TRBV24-1 and TRBJ2-1, with 8 nucleotides matching TRBD1. The CDR3 has 12 amino acids. Germline V gene data show CDR1 as KGHDR and CDR2 as SFDVKD. V lost 7 bases and J lost 5; bases outside the gene matches: 0. The CDR3 is CATRGQDNEQFF. CDR3 bases: TGTGCCACCAGGGGACAGGACAATGAGCAGTTCTTC.

The chain is built from TRBV7-9 and TRBJ1-5; D may be TRBD1 (6 bases). Trimming took 1 base from V and 10 from J, leaving 8 bases between them. This CDR3 has 12 residues. From germline, CDR1 is SEHNR and CDR2 FQNEAQ (reference sequence). The CDR3 DNA reads as TGTGCCAGCAGCTTAGTGGACAGACCCCAGCATTTT. It yields the protein CASSLVDRPQHF. The whole variable domain, remainder taken from reference TRBV7-9 and TRBJ1-5, is DTGVSQNPRHKITKRGQNVTFRCDPISEHNRLYWYRQTLGQGPEFLTYFQNEAQLEKSRLLSDRFSAERPKGSFSTLEIQRTEQGDSAMYLCASSLVDRPQHFGDGTRLSIL.

The chain recombines TRBV3-1 (or the pseudogene TRBV3-2) with TRBJ2-3; 13 bases agree with TRBD2. CDR3 length: 17 residues. The germline V gene has CDR1 LGHDT and CDR2 YNNKEL (reference sequence). V shed 4 bases, J shed 6 bases, and the junction held 10 bases outside the gene matches. The CDR3 protein is CASSRGTSGGARDTQYF. CDR3 in DNA: TGTGCCAGCAGCCGGGGAACTAGCGGGGGGGCGAGGGATACGCAGTATTTT.

The rearrangement uses TRBV24-1 and TRBJ2-3; TRBD2 aligns across 12 bases. The ends lost 3 bases at V and 3 bases at J; junction bases unmatched: 9. The CDR3 runs 18 residues. CDR1 and CDR2 (germline): KGHDR, SFDVKD. DNA of the CDR3: TGTGCCACCAGTGATGATACCTCTAGCGGGGGGGCAACAGATACGCAGTATTTT. Residues: CATSDDTSSGGATDTQYF.

This chain connects TRBV6-6 to TRBJ1-2, with 7 positions matching TRBD1. CDR3 length: 16 amino acids. Germline V lookup: CDR1 MNHNY, CDR2 SVGAGI (reference sequence). V lost 2 bases, J lost 8 bases, and 14 bases stayed unmatched. The CDR3: CASSYLRTGIGVGYTF. The CDR3 bases are TGTGCCAGCAGTTACCTAAGGACAGGCATCGGTGTGGGCTACACCTTC.

The J gene is TRBJ2-1, the V gene TRBV6-6, with 15 bases matching TRBD2. This CDR3 has 18 residues. CDR1 MNHNY and CDR2 SVGAGI come from the germline V gene (reference sequence). V lost 5 bases and J lost 6; bases outside the gene matches: 11. The CDR3 reads CASSHARTSGGARNEQFF. The CDR3 nucleotides are TGTGCCAGCAGTCACGCAAGGACTAGCGGGGGGGCCCGCAATGAGCAGTTCTTC.

The chain combines TRBV21-1 with TRBJ2-7; TRBD2, the D gene given by the table, was not confirmed from the DNA. TRBV21-1 is described as a pseudogene. CDR3 size: 17 residues. This chain's CDR3 is CASISQRAGRQPYEQYF. The CDR3 DNA reads as TGTGCCAGCATCTCTCAAAGGGCCGGGAGACAACCCTACGAGCAGTACTTC.

Comment on this clone: It is unclear where the CDR3 begins or ends on the DNA, so no DNA is shown, and the CDR3 is as TCRdb lists it. V usage is TRBV9 and J usage is TRBJ1-1; the table's D call, TRBD1, was not checked against the DNA. Germline V gene lookup returns CDR1 SGDLS and CDR2 YYNGEE. The CDR3 totals 15 residues, both ends included. Here the CDR3 reads CASSVEGVGKGAPFF.

The J gene is TRBJ2-1, the V gene TRBV6-6; no definite D call. Germline-derived CDR1 and CDR2 are MNHNY and SVGAGI (reference sequence). There are 14 residues in the CDR3. Trimming removed 0 bases from V and 6 bases from J, with 9 bases in between. CDR3 nucleotides: TGTGCCAGCAGTTACTCGGGCTATACCAATGAGCAGTTCTTC. Its protein product is CASSYSGYTNEQFF.

This clone appeared once. The chain recombines TRBV6-5 with TRBJ1-1, with 11 bases matching TRBD1. Looked up from germline, CDR1 is MNHEY and CDR2 is SVGAGI. The ends lost 2 bases at V and 3 bases at J; junction bases unmatched: 2. This CDR3 has 15 residues. The CDR3 reads CASSYGDRGDTEAFF. CDR3 sequence (DNA): TGTGCCAGCAGTTACGGGGACAGGGGGGACACTGAAGCTTTCTTT.

The chain joins TRBV29-1 to TRBJ1-1; D is unclear. CDR1 is SQVTM, CDR2 ANQGSEA, per germline. Trimming left V 7 bases short and J 1 base short, with 13 bases between. The CDR3 loop spans 13 amino acids. The CDR3 here is CSGVWQENTEAFF. The DNA of the CDR3 is TGCAGCGGGGTCTGGCAGGAGAACACTGAAGCTTTCTTT.

The chain is built from TRBV19 and TRBJ1-2, with D uncertain. V lost 3 bases to trimming and J lost 4 bases, with 9 bases between them. Germline-derived CDR1 and CDR2 are LNHDA and SQIVND (reference sequence). This CDR3 region has 13 residues. CDR3 sequence: CASSMEGSYGYTF. CDR3 DNA: TGTGCCAGTAGTATGGAGGGTTCCTATGGCTACACCTTC. Filled out from reference TRBV19 and TRBJ1-2, the complete variable domain reads DGGITQSPKYLFRKEGQNVTLSCEQNLNHDAMYWYRQDPGQGLRLIYYSQIVNDFQKGDIAEGYSVSREKKESFPLTVTSAQKNPTAFYLCASSMEGSYGYTFGSGTRLTVV.

In nucleotides, the CDR3 is TGTGCCAGCAGCCCTAGGGCGGGGGTTGCTACAGATACGCAGTATTTT. Its translation is CASSPRAGVATDTQYF. The chain carries TRBV7-6 and TRBJ2-3; 7 nucleotides line up with TRBD2. The ends lost 5 bases at V and 3 bases at J; junction bases unmatched: 11. CDR3 length: 16 residues. Germline V gene data show CDR1 as SGHVS and CDR2 as FNYEAQ.

The chain couples TRBV6-6 to TRBJ2-5; 7 bases line up with TRBD2. The CDR3 has 13 amino acids. Germline lookup yields CDR1 MNHNY and CDR2 SVGAGI (reference sequence). The trim removed 8 bases at V and 1 base at J, leaving 4 bases unmatched. The CDR3 DNA is TGTGCCAGCTTGCCTAGCGGCCAAGAGACCCAGTACTTC. Amino acid sequence: CASLPSGQETQYF.